The 4 T cell receptor beta chains presented below share a single source sample, sequenced in a study of post-analysis software for immune sequencing data. Broader study findings: There were roughly five TRBV segments more frequent in patients than controls, and TRBV5-6, TRBV5-1 and TRBV20-1 were among them.

These receptors have no identified antigens. cDNA libraries of TCR beta carried unique molecular identifiers. TCRdb fed the PCR reads into MiXCR, producing one record per CDR3 protein. The repertoire has roughly 400,000 distinct CDR3 sequences, approximately 38% of them found once; the top ten carry 6.5% to 8%. The material sequenced was blood. These receptors all stem from a girl aged 2 to 10 with multiple sclerosis.

V usage is TRBV12-3 or TRBV12-4 and J usage is TRBJ2-3, with TRBD2 matching 11 bases. Trimming took 5 bases from V and 2 from J; bases not matched to a gene: 6. CDR3 length: 16 amino acids. The CDR3 coding sequence is TGTGCCAGCAGTCCTCGACTAGCGGGGTACACAGATACGCAGTATTTT. It specifies CASSPRLAGYTDTQYF.

The J gene is TRBJ1-1, the V gene TRBV5-1; unclear D gene. The CDR3 extends over 15 amino acids. Germline loops: CDR1 SGHRS, CDR2 YFSETQ. Trimming shortened V by 3 bases and J by 1 base, and 13 bases separated the two germline ends. The CDR3 protein is CASSSSRTRNTEAFF. In DNA, the CDR3 is TGCGCCAGCAGCTCCTCGCGGACGAGGAACACTGAAGCTTTCTTT.

This sequence joins TRBV6-1 and TRBJ2-7, with D perhaps matching TRBD1 or TRBD2 (5 bases each). Germline CDR1 reads MNHNS; CDR2 reads SASEGT. Trimming removed 7 bases from V and 3 bases from J, with 10 bases in between. The CDR3 is 12 amino acids. The CDR3 region is CASKVRGYEQYF. The CDR3 nucleotides read TGTGCCAGCAAAGTGAGGGGCTACGAGCAGTACTTC.

The rearrangement joins TRBV5-1 to TRBJ2-3, with 10 positions matching TRBD2. V trimming: 2 bases; J trimming: 4 bases; junction bases outside the gene matches: 7. The length of the CDR3 is 16 residues. Germline V gene data show CDR1 as SGHRS and CDR2 as YFSETQ. The CDR3 here is CASSFQGTSVADTQYF. In DNA form, the CDR3 reads TGCGCCAGCAGCTTCCAAGGGACTAGCGTTGCAGATACGCAGTATTTT.